The 6 T cell receptor beta chains given below trace back to one sample, sequenced in a study of T cell responses to AZD1222 COVID-19 vaccine. The table came from immunoSEQ multiplex PCR; TCRdb's copy has only in-frame clones and leaves some out. The table shows around 120,000 clones, with around 85% occurring only once. Sequences were derived from peripheral blood, sampled on day 0 of AZD1222 vaccination. The receptors stem from an adult in good health.

The rearrangement joins TRBV7-8 to TRBJ2-2; D perhaps matches TRBD2 (5 bases). The CDR3 is 16 residues long. Trimming took off 5 bases at V and 4 bases at J, with 17 bases between the two ends. CDR1 is SGHVS, CDR2 FQNEAQ, per germline. CDR3 sequence: CASSIQGLEGTGELFF. In DNA, the CDR3 is TGTGCCAGCAGCATCCAAGGACTCGAGGGCACCGGGGAGCTGTTTTTT.

The chain recombines TRBV2 with TRBJ2-2, with TRBD1 as a possible D gene (6 bases). V was trimmed by 8 bases and J by 2 bases, leaving 12 bases between them. Germline V gene data show CDR1 as SNHLY and CDR2 as FYNNEI. The CDR3 sequence is 14 residues long. CDR3 in amino acids: CASGIQGNTGELFF. The CDR3 DNA is TGTGCCAGCGGAATACAGGGTAACACCGGGGAGCTGTTTTTT.

The chain combines TRBV15 with TRBJ1-5, with D perhaps matching TRBD1 (6 bases). The CDR3 has 14 amino acids. Looked up from germline, CDR1 is LNHNV and CDR2 is YYDKDF (reference sequence). Trimming took off 4 bases at V and 4 bases at J, with 11 bases between the two ends. The CDR3 loop is CATSTGGLNQPQHF. As DNA, the CDR3 is TGTGCCACCAGCACCGGGGGCCTGAATCAGCCCCAGCATTTT.

The J gene is TRBJ1-2, the V gene TRBV24-1; no reliable D call. There are 14 residues in the CDR3. V lost 3 bases and J 7 bases, leaving 14 bases between the germline ends. The germline V gene has CDR1 KGHDR and CDR2 SFDVKD. In DNA, the CDR3 is TGTGCCACCAGTGATCCCGCGGTGACTATTGGCTACACCTTC. It specifies CATSDPAVTIGYTF.

The DNA of the CDR3 is TGTGCCAGCAGTTTTCTTCCGGGACAGGGCAGCGGGGAGCTGTTTTTT. Protein product: CASSFLPGQGSGELFF. The chain is built from TRBV28 and TRBJ2-2; TRBD1 agrees at 9 bases. The J segment lost 7 bases and the V segment lost 3 bases, leaving 9 bases of the junction unmatched. Germline-derived CDR1 and CDR2 are MDHEN and SYDVKM. The CDR3 runs to 16 residues.

The genes are TRBV6-2 or TRBV6-3 and TRBJ1-2; no reliable D call. The CDR3 loop spans 12 amino acids. V gave up 4 bases and J gave up 5 bases, with 8 bases separating them. CDR1 MNHEY and CDR2 SVGEGT come from the germline V gene. In DNA form, the CDR3 reads TGTGCCAGCAGTTGGCGGGGATATGGCTACACCTTC. Its protein is CASSWRGYGYTF.